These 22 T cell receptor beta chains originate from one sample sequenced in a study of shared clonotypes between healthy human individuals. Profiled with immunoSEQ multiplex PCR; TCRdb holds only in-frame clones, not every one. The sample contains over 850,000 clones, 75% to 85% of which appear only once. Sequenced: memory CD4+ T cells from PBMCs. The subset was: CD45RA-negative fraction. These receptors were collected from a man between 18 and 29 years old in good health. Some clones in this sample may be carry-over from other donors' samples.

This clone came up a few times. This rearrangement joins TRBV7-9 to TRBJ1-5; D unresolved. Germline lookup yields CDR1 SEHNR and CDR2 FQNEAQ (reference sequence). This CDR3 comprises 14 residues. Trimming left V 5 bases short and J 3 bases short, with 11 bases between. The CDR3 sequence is CASSPGRNNQPQHF. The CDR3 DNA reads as TGTGCCAGCAGCCCTGGTAGAAACAATCAGCCCCAGCATTTT.

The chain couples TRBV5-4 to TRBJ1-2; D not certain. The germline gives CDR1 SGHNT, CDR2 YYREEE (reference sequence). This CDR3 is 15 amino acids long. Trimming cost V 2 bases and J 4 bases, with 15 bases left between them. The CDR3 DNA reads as TGTGCCAGCAGCTTTCCCGGACGGGCCCTCTATGGCTACACCTTC. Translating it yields CASSFPGRALYGYTF.

The CDR3 coding sequence is TGTGCCAGCAGACTCGACAGGGTTCCCTACGAGCAGTACTTC. This sequence encodes CASRLDRVPYEQYF. This chain uses TRBV11-2 with TRBJ2-7, with TRBD1 identical over 7 bases. This CDR3 contains 14 residues. CDR1 and CDR2 (germline): SGHAT, FQNNGV. Trimming cost V 6 bases and J 2 bases; bases outside gene matches: 7.

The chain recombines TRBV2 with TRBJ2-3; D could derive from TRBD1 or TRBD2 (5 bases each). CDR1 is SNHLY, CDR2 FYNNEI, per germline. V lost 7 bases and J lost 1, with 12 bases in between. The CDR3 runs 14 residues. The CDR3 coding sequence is TGTGCCAGCACGGGGCGGGCCCGCACAGATACGCAGTATTTT. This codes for CASTGRARTDTQYF.

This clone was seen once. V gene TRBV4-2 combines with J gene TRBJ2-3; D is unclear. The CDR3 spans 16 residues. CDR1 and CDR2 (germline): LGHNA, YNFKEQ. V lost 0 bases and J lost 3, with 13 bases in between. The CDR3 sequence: CASSQDSPLTTDTQYF. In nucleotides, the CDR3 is TGTGCCAGCAGCCAAGATTCCCCCCTGACTACAGATACGCAGTATTTT.

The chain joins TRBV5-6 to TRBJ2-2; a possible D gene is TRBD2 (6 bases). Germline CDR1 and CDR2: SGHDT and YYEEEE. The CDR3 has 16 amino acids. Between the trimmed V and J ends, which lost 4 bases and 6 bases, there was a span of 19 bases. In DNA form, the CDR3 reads TGTGCCAGCAGCGTGGGGGGTCACCGGCTGTCCGGGGAGCTGTTTTTT. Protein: CASSVGGHRLSGELFF.

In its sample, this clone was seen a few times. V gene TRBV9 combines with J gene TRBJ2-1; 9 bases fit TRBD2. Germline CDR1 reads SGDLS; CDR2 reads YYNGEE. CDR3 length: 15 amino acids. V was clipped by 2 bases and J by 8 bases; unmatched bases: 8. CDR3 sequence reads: CASSVASGIRYEQFF. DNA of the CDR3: TGTGCCAGCAGCGTCGCTAGCGGGATTCGCTATGAGCAGTTCTTC.

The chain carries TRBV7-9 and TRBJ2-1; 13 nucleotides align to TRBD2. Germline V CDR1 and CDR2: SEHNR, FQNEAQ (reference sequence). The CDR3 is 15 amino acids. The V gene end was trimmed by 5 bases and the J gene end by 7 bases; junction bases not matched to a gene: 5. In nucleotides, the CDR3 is TGTGCCAGCAGCACACTAGCGGGAGGGTTTAATGAGCAGTTCTTC. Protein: CASSTLAGGFNEQFF. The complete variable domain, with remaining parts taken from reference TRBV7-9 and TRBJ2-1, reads DTGVSQNPRHKITKRGQNVTFRCDPISEHNRLYWYRQTLGQGPEFLTYFQNEAQLEKSRLLSDRFSAERPKGSFSTLEIQRTEQGDSAMYLCASSTLAGGFNEQFFGPGTRLTVL.

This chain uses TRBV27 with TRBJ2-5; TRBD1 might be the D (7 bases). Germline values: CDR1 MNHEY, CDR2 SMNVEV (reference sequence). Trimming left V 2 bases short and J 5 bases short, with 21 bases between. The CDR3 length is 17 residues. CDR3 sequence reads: CASSLGGSRGIGETQYF. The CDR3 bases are TGTGCCAGCAGTTTAGGGGGGAGCAGGGGGATCGGGGAGACCCAGTACTTC.

The CDR3 DNA is TGTGCCAGCAGCTTTCGGGGAACGCGGCAAGAGACCCAGTACTTC. Its protein product is CASSFRGTRQETQYF. The chain links TRBV11-2 to TRBJ2-5; D may be TRBD2 (5 bases). The CDR3 length is 15 residues. V was pared by 3 bases and J by 2 bases, with 13 bases between. Per germline, CDR1 SGHAT and CDR2 FQNNGV.

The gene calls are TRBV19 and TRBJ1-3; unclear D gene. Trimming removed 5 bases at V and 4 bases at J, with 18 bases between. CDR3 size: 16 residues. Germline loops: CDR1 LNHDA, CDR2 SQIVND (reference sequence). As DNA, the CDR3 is TGTGCCAGTAGTGAATATGCCGCGGGATCCGGAAACACCATATATTTT. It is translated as CASSEYAAGSGNTIYF.

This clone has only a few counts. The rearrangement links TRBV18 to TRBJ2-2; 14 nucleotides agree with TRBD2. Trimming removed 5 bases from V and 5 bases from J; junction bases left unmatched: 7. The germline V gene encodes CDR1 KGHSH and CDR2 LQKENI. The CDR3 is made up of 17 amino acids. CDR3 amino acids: CASSSGLAGVVTGELFF. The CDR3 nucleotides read TGTGCCAGCTCATCGGGACTAGCGGGAGTGGTTACCGGGGAGCTGTTTTTT. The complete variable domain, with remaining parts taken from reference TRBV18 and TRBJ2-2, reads NAGVMQNPRHLVRRRGQEARLRCSPMKGHSHVYWYRQLPEEGLKFMVYLQKENIIDESGMPKERFSAEFPKEGPSILRIQQVVRGDSAAYFCASSSGLAGVVTGELFFGEGSRLTVL.

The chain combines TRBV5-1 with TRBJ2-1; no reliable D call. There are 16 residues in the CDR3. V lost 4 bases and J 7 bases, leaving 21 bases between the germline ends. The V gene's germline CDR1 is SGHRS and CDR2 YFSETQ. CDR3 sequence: CASSDFALGGGNEQFF. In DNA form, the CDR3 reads TGCGCCAGCAGCGACTTCGCGCTAGGCGGCGGAAATGAGCAGTTCTTC.

The CDR3 bases are TGTGCCAGCAGCCGCATGGGGGGTAAGACTGAAGCTTTCTTT. It is translated as CASSRMGGKTEAFF. J is TRBJ1-1 and V is TRBV7-9; tentative D call: TRBD1 (5 bases). Germline V gene lookup returns CDR1 SEHNR and CDR2 FQNEAQ (reference sequence). Trimming stripped 5 bases from V and 5 bases from J, with 15 bases between. CDR3 size: 14 residues.

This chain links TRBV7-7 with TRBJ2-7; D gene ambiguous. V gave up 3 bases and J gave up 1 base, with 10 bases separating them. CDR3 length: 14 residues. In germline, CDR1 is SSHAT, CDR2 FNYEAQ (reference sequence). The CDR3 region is CASSLNAESYEQYF. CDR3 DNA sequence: TGTGCCAGCAGCTTGAATGCAGAGTCCTACGAGCAGTACTTC.

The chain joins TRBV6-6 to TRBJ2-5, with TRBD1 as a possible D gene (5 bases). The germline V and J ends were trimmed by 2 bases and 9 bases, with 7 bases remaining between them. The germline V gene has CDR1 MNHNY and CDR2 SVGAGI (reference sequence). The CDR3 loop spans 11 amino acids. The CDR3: CASSYGASQYF. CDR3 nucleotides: TGTGCCAGCAGTTACGGGGCATCCCAGTACTTC.

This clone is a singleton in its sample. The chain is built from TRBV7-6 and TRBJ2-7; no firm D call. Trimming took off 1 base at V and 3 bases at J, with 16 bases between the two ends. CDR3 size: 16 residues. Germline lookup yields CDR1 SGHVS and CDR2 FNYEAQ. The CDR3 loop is CASSLGAASPLYEQYF. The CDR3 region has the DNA TGTGCCAGCAGCTTAGGGGCAGCCTCTCCTCTCTACGAGCAGTACTTC.

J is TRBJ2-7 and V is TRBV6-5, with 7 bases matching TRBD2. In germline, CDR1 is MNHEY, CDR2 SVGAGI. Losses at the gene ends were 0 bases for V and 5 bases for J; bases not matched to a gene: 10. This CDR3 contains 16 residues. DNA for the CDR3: TGTGCCAGCAGTTACTCGAAAGCGGGGTACGTCAACGAGCAGTACTTC. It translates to CASSYSKAGYVNEQYF.

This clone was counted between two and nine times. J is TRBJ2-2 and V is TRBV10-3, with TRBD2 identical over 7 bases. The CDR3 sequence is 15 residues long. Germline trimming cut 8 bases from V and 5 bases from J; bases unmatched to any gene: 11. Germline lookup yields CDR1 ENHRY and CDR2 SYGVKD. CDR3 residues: CAISGGSSKTGELFF. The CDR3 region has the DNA TGTGCCATCTCGGGCGGGAGTAGTAAGACCGGGGAGCTGTTTTTT.

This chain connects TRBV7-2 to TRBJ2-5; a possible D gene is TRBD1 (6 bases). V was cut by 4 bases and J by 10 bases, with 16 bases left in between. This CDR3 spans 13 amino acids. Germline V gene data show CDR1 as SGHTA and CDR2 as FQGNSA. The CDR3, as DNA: TGTGCCAGCAGCTCCGGACAGCGAAGGGGCCAGTACTTC. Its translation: CASSSGQRRGQYF.

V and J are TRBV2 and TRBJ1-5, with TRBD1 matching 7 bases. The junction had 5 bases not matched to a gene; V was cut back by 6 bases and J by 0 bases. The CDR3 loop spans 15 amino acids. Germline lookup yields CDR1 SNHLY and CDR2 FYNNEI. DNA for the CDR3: TGTGCCAGCAGGACAGGGACTTATAGCAATCAGCCCCAGCATTTT. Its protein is CASRTGTYSNQPQHF.

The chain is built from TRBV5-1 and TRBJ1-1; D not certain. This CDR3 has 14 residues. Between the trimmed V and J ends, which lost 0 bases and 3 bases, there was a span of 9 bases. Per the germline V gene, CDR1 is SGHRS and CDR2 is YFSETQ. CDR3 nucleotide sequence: TGCGCCAGCAGCTTGGAAGAGGTCTACACTGAAGCTTTCTTT. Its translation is CASSLEEVYTEAFF.